This T cell receptor beta chain was identified during a study of cytomegalovirus exposure and HLA in healthy donors (dated by TCRdb to 2015 to 2018). Looking at the study overall: An earlier analysis of approximately 640 of the donors reported approximately 300 Gb of sequence data and 100 million to 140 million unique TCR beta sequences from 150 million to 200 million T cells. About 330 gigabases of sequencing data and approximately 91 million unique TCR sequences made up an early release that covered 640 HLA-typed donors. Among the roughly 400 genotyped donors, around 81% belonged to the genetic ancestry cluster associated with self-reported Caucasian donors. The study was designed to test whether signatures of past pathogen exposure could be identified by cataloging public T cell receptors. The study used immunosequencing to profile the T cell repertoires of about 670 subjects and linked those repertoires to cytomegalovirus serostatus. Besides the first cohort of around 670 subjects, a separate validation cohort made up of some 110 different subjects was used. To predict cytomegalovirus infection status, the study combined high-throughput TCR immunosequencing, statistical association of individual TCRs with disease status, and machine learning. A later analysis re-examined previously published TCR beta repertoires from over 500 donors and added high-resolution HLA genotyping to investigate patterns of TCR occurrence. Rather than drawing on any new phenotypic data, the later analysis identified candidate immune exposures from TCR beta sequences and the way those sequences occurred across donors. In an earlier analysis of over 550 of the donors, high-throughput TCR beta sequencing was used to judge whether each TCR beta V gene segment behaved as functional or pseudogenic. Donor age, sex, ethnicity and CMV serostatus were collected together with the repertoire data. A later genetic analysis used genome-wide SNP genotypes for about three fifths of the 666 donors, treating that subset as a discovery cohort. All discovery cohort repertoires had been generated using a single sequencing platform. HLA typing included class I and class II loci at four-digit resolution. Typing coverage varied by locus: about 629-630 donors for A, B, C, DRB1 and DQB1; roughly 510 for DQA1; approximately 570 for DPA1; approximately 450 for DPB1. A handful of DR-DQ haplotypes were handled as single units for association and clustering because linkage in the cohort was strong. Across approximately 420 genotyped donors of the cohort, an average of 235,054 unique TCR beta nucleotide sequences per donor were sequenced, and roughly 20% of those sequences were non-productive.

In total, fewer than 750 healthy bone marrow donors made up the cohort. At the time of sampling, every cohort member was nominally healthy, though immune exposures that went unrecorded were likely present. The donor tested CMV seronegative, placing the donor among the roughly 400 seronegative members of the cohort. A peripheral blood sample was collected from each donor, and TCR beta sequencing was performed on peripheral blood mononuclear cells. Genomic DNA extraction from the blood cell samples was performed with the Qiagen DNeasy Blood Extraction Kit. The paper's findings and limits, for the study overall: An earlier analysis of some 560 of the donors showed that most TCR beta V segments appeared in productive rearrangements either about 90% or about 30% of the time, which broadly matched IMGT annotations. Strong co-occurrence of HLA alleles, especially DR and DQ, made assigning TCR associations to individual alleles difficult. The study gave a list of some 150 TCR beta chains associated with cytomegalovirus. Because HLA typing was missing for some donors at each locus, association tests included only the typed subset. In a later genetic analysis, fewer N-insertions in productive TCRs were reported among donors in an Asian-associated ancestry cluster than the roughly 700-donor mean. A later analysis found that most CMV-associated TCR beta chains appeared HLA-restricted, with HLA associations seemingly driven largely by CMV exposure. The sequencing pipeline was judged likely to have produced a cluster of highly shared sequence variants as a technical artifact. A few of the identified cytomegalovirus-associated TCR beta chains were confirmed in vitro to be specific for cytomegalovirus antigens. In a later analysis, TCR association rates were found to vary across HLA loci, with the most associated TCRs seen for DRB1 alleles and the fewest for HLA-C alleles. Most TCR sequences were observed very rarely across donors, whereas some public TCRs were present in many individuals. A further reported finding was that TCR beta sequences accurately predicted the HLA-A and HLA-B alleles for most subjects in the first cohort. A later analysis found that HLA-associated TCR beta chains were more clonally expanded and had lower generation probabilities than equally common non-associated chains. For the cohort, immune exposure information was limited to CMV serostatus. Specific HLA alleles were associated with 16,951 TCR beta sequences at a false discovery rate of 0.05 in a later analysis. According to the authors, the approach could potentially be generalized to other disease states and immunological phenotypes. A later genetic analysis associated a missense DCLRE1C variant with V-gene and J-gene trimming of TCR beta chains, and an independent cohort replicated the association. The classifier was reported to diagnose cytomegalovirus status with high specificity and sensitivity in both the original cohort and the validation cohort. Correlated functional status among segregating V segments might reflect linkage disequilibrium, but an unknown experimental factor could not be ruled out. The presence/absence analyses assumed that sequencing depth was roughly uniform across donors, and that assumption may not be true. In this cohort, only TCR beta chains were sequenced, and detectable features were limited by the absence of alpha or paired-chain data. Several of the top co-occurrence clusters appeared to be linked to parvovirus B19, influenza, CMV and Epstein-Barr virus, according to a later analysis. Because counts were too low, fewer than 20 rarely observed V segments, including chromosome 9 orphons, were excluded from the earlier analysis of a few hundred of the donors. Some IMGT-functional V segments, including TRBV6-2 and TRBV6-3, could not be told apart with the 87-base-pair reads, so those segments were excluded.

About this clone: This receptor's antigen is unknown. No much larger clonotype is one base removed from it; base qualities were not supplied.

The CDR3 has 18 amino acids, counting the end cysteine and phenylalanine. Kept here is only the CDR3 DNA, which spans 54 bases and is read in frame from base 1. Based on the germline V gene, the CDR1 and CDR2 sequences are KGHSH and LQKENI. V lost 4 bases and J lost 2 bases; the stretch between them is 21 bases long. Library construction relied on the immunoSEQ multiplex PCR assay. For the multiplex PCR, a mixture combining 60 forward primers for TCR Vbeta segments and 13 reverse primers for TCR Jbeta segments was used. A multiplex PCR assay on genomic DNA amplified the CDR3 region of rearranged TCR beta genes. The Illumina HiSeq System was used to sequence the amplified TCR beta libraries as 87-base-pair reads. On the study's bioinformatics: A later analysis tallied tens of millions of unique TCR beta chains across the 666 repertoires, and 10 million to 11 million of those chains were shared by two or more donors. Raw reads were error-corrected and collapsed into unique sequences by a nearest-neighbor algorithm in which closely related sequences were merged to remove PCR and sequencing errors. To assign V, D and J gene segments, CDR3 sequences were aligned to IMGT reference sequences. Each retained sequence needed at least a six-nucleotide match to both a V gene segment and a J gene segment. Rearrangements were classified as productive when the CDR3 lacked stop codons and remained in frame with V and J, and all other rearrangements were classified as non-productive. CDR3 was defined according to IMGT convention as the region running from the second conserved V-encoded cysteine to the conserved J-encoded phenylalanine. The earlier analysis of about 560 of the donors excluded any sequence lacking an unambiguous match to a single V gene segment. In an earlier analysis of several hundred of the donors, V segments were called functional above 56.7% productive rearrangements and were called segregating when the between-donor standard deviation exceeded 5%. A statistical classification framework was built to diagnose cytomegalovirus status from the catalog of TCR beta chain sequences. In a later analysis, TCR nucleotide sequences were compared against IMGT/GENE-DB human TR gene sequences so that V and J genes could be assigned. Using the TCRdist pipeline, a later analysis assigned CDR3 sequences along with most-parsimonious VDJ recombination scenarios. In a later analysis, each TCR beta chain was defined by its CDR3 amino acid sequence together with its V-gene family, and reads lacking a unique V-gene family were excluded. In a later analysis, 450 to 600 highly shared, low-generation-probability nucleotide sequences were removed to address suspected cross-contamination and a sequencing artifact. For each public chain, a later analysis derived a clonal expansion index from normalized ranks of inferred template counts within each repertoire. In a later analysis, generation probabilities were computed with a VDJ recombination model fitted to out-of-frame rearrangements, and the resulting probabilities were checked against IGoR. Hypergeometric tests were used in a later analysis to score TCR-TCR, TCR-HLA and TCR-CMV co-occurrence, with a repertoire-size bias correction applied to the TCR pairs. In a later analysis, false discovery rates were estimated by permuting HLA or CMV assignments 20 times. In a later analysis, co-occurring TCRs were grouped using DBSCAN, and TCRdist sequence similarity was added for clustering within HLA-allele-positive subsets. Co-occurrence clustering excluded repertoires with fewer than 30,000 or more than 120,000 public chains, plus five with anomalous nucleotide sharing. The immuneACCESS repertoire file appears here via TCRdb, limited to in-frame rearrangements. These files lack a portion of the clones; in checked studies, under half of the deficit traces to unresolved V genes, and the cause of the others is not known. V, J and clone size are those of that table, while D and trimming were read from the DNA. The table for this sample lists under 250,000 clones; just under 80% of them were counted only once. 0.4% to 0.6% of the sample belongs to the ten largest clones.

This receptor was obtained from a boy aged 5-17 years in good health and CMV-seronegative. Recombination connected TRBV18 to TRBJ1-3; tentative D gene TRBD1, with 6 bases matching. The source material was PBMCs. The sequence in DNA is TGTGCCAGCTCACTCTCAAACAGGGAAAAAGGAGCTGGAAACACCATATATTTT. Translated, it gives CASSLSNREKGAGNTIYF.